This TCR beta chain was captured in a study of shared clonotypes between healthy human individuals. Study context: There were three CD4 naive, three CD4 memory, two CD8 naive and one CD8 memory plates per donor.

Profiling relied on immunoSEQ multiplex PCR, and the TCRdb table lists in-frame clones only, not all of them. The repertoire holds approximately 720,000 clones, with about two thirds as singletons. There are 14 residues in the CDR3. The germline V gene encodes CDR1 MDHEN and CDR2 SYDVKM. V was pared by 6 bases and J by 7 bases, with 16 bases between. Details on this clone: Its antigen is unknown.

Whole-study findings and limits: Blood alone was sampled, and tissue repertoires likely differ.

The clonotype was recovered from a woman in her twenties or thirties in good health. V is TRBV28 and J is TRBJ1-5; D perhaps matches TRBD1 (6 bases). The sequencing sample was made of memory CD4+ T cells sorted from blood. Indicated subset: CD45RA-negative fraction. The CDR3 region is CASRPTGSRQPQHF. The CDR3 DNA follows: TGTGCCAGCAGGCCTACAGGGAGTCGGCAGCCCCAGCATTTT. Full variable domain (missing parts from reference TRBV28 and TRBJ1-5): DVKVTQSSRYLVKRTGEKVFLECVQDMDHENMFWYRQDPGLGLRLIYFSYDVKMKEKGDIPEGYSVSREKKERFSLILESASTNQTSMYLCASRPTGSRQPQHFGDGTRLSIL.